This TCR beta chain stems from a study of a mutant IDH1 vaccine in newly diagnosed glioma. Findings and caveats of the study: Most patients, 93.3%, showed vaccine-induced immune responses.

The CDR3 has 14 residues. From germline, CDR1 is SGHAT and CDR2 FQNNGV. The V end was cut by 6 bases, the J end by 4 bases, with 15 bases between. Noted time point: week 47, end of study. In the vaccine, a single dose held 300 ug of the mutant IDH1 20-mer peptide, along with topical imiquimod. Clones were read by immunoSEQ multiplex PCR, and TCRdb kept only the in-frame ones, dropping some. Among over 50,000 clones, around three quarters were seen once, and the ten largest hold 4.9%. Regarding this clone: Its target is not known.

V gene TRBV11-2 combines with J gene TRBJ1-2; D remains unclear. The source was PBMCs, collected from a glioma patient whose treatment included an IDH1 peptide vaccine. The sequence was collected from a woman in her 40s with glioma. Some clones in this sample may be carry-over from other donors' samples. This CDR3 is CASSYYGEGYGYTF. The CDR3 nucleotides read TGTGCCAGCAGTTATTACGGCGAGGGCTATGGCTACACCTTC.